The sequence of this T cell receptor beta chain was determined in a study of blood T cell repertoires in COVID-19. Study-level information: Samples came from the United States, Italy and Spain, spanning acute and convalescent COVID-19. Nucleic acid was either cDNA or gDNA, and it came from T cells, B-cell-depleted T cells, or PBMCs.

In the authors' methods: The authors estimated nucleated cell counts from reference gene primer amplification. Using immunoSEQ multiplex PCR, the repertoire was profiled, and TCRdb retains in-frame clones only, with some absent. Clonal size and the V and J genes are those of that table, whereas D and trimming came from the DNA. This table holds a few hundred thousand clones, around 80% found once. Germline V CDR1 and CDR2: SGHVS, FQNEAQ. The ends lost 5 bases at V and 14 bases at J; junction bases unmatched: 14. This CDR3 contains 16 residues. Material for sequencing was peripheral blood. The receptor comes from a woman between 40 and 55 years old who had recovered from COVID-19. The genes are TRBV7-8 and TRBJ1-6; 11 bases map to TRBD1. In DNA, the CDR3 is TGTGCCAGCAGCCCCTCGGGACAGGGGGGACCTGGGTCCCTCCACTTT. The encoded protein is CASSPSGQGGPGSLHF.